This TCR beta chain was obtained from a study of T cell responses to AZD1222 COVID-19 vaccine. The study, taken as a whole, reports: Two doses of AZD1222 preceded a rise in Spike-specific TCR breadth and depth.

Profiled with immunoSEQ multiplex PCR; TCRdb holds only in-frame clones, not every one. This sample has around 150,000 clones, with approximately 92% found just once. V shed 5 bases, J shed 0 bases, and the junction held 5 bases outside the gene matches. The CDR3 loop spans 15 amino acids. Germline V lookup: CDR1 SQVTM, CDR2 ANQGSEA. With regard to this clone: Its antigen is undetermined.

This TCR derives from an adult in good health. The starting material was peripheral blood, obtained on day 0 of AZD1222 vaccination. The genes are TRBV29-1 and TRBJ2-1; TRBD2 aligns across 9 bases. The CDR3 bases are TGCAGCGTTCGTAGCGGGAGCGGCTCCTACAATGAGCAGTTCTTC. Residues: CSVRSGSGSYNEQFF.